The TCR beta chain described here comes from a study of memory CD4+ T cells and cytomegalovirus serostatus. V was clipped by 6 bases and J by 5 bases, with 17 bases between them. The CDR3 contains 14 residues. Germline CDR1 and CDR2: MNHNS and SASEGT. The sort gate was single viable CD3+CD4+CD8-CD45RO+ cells for memory CD4+ T cells. Total CD4+ T cells were enriched by CD4 positive selection. Libraries were prepared by immunoSEQ multiplex PCR; TCRdb keeps only in-frame clonotypes and omits some of them. The sample has about 25,000 clones, roughly 80% seen once. The V and J genes are TRBV6-1 and TRBJ2-7; D is perhaps TRBD2 (6 bases). Input material: memory CD4+ T cells from blood. This sequence was found in an adult in good health and CMV-seronegative. CDR3 amino acids: CASRRLGEVNEQYF. The CDR3 DNA reads as TGTGCCAGCAGAAGGCTGGGGGAGGTAAACGAGCAGTACTTC.